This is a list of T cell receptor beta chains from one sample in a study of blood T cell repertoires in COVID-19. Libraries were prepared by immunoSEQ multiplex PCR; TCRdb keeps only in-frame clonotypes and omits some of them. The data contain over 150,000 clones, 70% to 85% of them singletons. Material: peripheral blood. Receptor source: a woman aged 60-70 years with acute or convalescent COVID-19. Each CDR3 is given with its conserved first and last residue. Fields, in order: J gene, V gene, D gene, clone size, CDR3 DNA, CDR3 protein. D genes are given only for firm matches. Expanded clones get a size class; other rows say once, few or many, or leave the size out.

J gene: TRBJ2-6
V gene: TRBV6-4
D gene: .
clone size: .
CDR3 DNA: TGTGCCAGCAGTGAGCTTCCAGGCTCTGGGGCCAACGTCCTGACTTTC
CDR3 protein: CASSELPGSGANVLTF

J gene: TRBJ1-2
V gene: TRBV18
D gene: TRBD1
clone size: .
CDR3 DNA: TGTGCCAGCTCACCACTTGGGACAGGGGATGGCTACACCTTC
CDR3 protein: CASSPLGTGDGYTF

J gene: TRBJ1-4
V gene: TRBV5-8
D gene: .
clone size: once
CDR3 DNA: TGTGCCAGCAGCTCGTGGACAGCAACTAATGAAAAACTGTTTTTT
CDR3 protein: CASSSWTATNEKLFF

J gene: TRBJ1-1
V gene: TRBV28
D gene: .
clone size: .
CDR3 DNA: TGTGCCAGCAAAGGCCCCGGCAGGGACACTGAAGCTTTCTTT
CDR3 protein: CASKGPGRDTEAFF

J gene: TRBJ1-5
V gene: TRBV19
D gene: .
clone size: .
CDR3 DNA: TGTGCCAGTAGTATATTATCGGGAGTCCGTAGCAATCAGCCCCAGCATTTT
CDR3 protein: CASSILSGVRSNQPQHF

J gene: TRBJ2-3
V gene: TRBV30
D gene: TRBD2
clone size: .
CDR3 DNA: TGTGCCTGGAGTGACAGTTTTCGTGGCGGGGGGCGAGATACGCAGTATTTT
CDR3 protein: CAWSDSFRGGGRDTQYF

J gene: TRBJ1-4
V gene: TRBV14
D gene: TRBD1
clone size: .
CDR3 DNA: TGTGCCAGCAGCCTCGGGACAGGGGTGTTGGAAAAACTGTTTTTT
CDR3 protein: CASSLGTGVLEKLFF

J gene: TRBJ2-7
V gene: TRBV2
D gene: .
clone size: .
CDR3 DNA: TGTGCCAGCACAAGGGACATGGGGAGCTACGAGCAGTACTTC
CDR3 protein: CASTRDMGSYEQYF

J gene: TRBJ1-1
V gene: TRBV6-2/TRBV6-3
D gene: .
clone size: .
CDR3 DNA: TGTGCCAGCAGTTATAAACAGGTCACTGAAGCTTTCTTT
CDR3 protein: CASSYKQVTEAFF

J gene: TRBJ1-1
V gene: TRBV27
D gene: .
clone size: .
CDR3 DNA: TGTGCCAGCAGTGATTGGAAGTGGGAGGAAGCTTTCTTT
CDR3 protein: CASSDWKWEEAFF

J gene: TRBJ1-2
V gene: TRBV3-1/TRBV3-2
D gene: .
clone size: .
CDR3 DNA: TGTGCCAGCAGCCAAGGGATAGGGGCCGACTATGGCTACACCTTC
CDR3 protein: CASSQGIGADYGYTF

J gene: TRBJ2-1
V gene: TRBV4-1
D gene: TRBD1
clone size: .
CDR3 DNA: TGCGCCAGCAGCTCCACCCCGGACAGGGGCCTAGGGGATGAGCAGTTCTTC
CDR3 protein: CASSSTPDRGLGDEQFF

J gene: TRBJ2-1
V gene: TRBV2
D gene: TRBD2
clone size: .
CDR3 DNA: TGTGCCAGCAGGGGAATAGCGGGGTATGAGCAGTTCTTC
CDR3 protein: CASRGIAGYEQFF

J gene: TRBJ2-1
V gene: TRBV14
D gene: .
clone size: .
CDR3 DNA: TGTGCCAGCAGCCAAGGTACCAGTACGGGACAGTTCTTC
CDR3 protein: CASSQGTSTGQFF

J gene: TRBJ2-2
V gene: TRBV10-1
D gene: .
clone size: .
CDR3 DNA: TGCGCCAGCGGAACCGGGACAACGAACACCGGGGAGCTGTTTTTT
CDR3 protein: CASGTGTTNTGELFF

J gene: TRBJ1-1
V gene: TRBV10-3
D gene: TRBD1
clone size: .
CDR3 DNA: TGTGCCATCAGCCCGACGGGACAGGGGAACACTGAAGCTTTCTTT
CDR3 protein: CAISPTGQGNTEAFF

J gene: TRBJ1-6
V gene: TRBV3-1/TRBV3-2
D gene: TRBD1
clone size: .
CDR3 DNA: TGTGCCAGCAGCCTACAGGACAGGGGGGGTTCACCCCTCCACTTT
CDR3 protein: CASSLQDRGGSPLHF

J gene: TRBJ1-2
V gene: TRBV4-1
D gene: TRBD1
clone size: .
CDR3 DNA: TGCGCCAGCAAGGGGACAGGGCGGTTGTATGGCTACACCTTC
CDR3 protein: CASKGTGRLYGYTF

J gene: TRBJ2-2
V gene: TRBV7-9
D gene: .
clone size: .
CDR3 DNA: TGTGCCAGCAGCCCGGGGTCGCATAACACCGGGGAGCTGTTTTTT
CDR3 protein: CASSPGSHNTGELFF

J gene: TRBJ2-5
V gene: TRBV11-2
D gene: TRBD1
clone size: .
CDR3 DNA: TGTGCCAGCACCCTCGACAGGGTGAGTGCAGAGACCCAGTACTTC
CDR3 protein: CASTLDRVSAETQYF

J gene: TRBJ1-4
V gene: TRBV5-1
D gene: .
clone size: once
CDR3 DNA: TGCGCCAGCAGCTTCGGAGGGGAGGAAAAACTGTTTTTT
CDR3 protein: CASSFGGEEKLFF

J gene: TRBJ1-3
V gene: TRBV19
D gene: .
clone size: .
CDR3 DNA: TGTGCCAGTAGTATAGGCGGAGGAAACACCATATATTTT
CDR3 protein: CASSIGGGNTIYF

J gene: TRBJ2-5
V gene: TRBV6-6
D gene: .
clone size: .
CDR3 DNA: TGTGCCAGCAGTCCCGCCGGGGGAGAGACCCAGTACTTC
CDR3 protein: CASSPAGGETQYF